This T cell receptor beta chain was recovered during a study of regulatory T cells in long-lasting Graves disease. Time point in this sample: newly diagnosed GD, antithyroid drugs for less than 3 months. Researchers made the TCR library from RNA that was extracted from PBMCs. Remarks on this clonotype: Antigen unknown.

Notes on the study in general: TCR diversity was lower in persistent than newly diagnosed Graves' disease. New patients shared approximately 1,000 public clonotypes, and persistent patients shared more, with around 2,600.

Combining iRepertoire HTBI primers with Arm-PCR of CDR3 regions, the authors built TCR beta libraries. In TCRdb, the multiplex PCR reads were re-called with MiXCR into one record per CDR3 protein. Of hundreds of thousands of distinct CDR3 sequences listed, 15% are singletons. This sample also appeared in a second study, on T cells in Graves' hyperthyroidism and ophthalmopathy.

The sample here was peripheral blood mononuclear cells (PBMCs), taken at new diagnosis, from a patient treated with antithyroid drugs. This receptor was obtained from a woman between 40 and 50 years old with Graves disease.

In DNA, the CDR3 is TGTGCCAGCAGCACGGACAGGATCACCGGGGAGCTGTTTTTT. This sequence encodes CASSTDRITGELFF. The J gene is TRBJ2-2, the V gene TRBV13, with 7 positions matching TRBD1. This CDR3 spans 14 amino acids. Germline V gene data show CDR1 as PRHDT and CDR2 as FYEKMQ (reference sequence). V was clipped by 5 bases and J by 4 bases; unmatched bases: 4.